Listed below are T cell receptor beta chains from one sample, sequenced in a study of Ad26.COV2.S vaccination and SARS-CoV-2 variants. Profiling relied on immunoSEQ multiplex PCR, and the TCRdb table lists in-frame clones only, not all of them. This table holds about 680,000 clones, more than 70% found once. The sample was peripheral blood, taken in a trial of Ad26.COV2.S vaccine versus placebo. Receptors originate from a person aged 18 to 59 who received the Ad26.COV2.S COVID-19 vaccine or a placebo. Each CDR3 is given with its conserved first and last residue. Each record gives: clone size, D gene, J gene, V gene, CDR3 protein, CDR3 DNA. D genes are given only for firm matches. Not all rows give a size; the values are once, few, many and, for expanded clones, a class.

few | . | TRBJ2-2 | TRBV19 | CASSISRGAGELFF | TGTGCCAGTAGTATTTCCAGGGGGGCCGGGGAGCTGTTTTTT
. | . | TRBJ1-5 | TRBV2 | CASKQDINQPQHF | TGTGCCAGCAAACAGGACATAAATCAGCCCCAGCATTTT
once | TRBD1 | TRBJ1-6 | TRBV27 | CASLRDRNSPLHF | TGTGCCAGCCTTAGGGACAGAAATTCACCCCTCCACTTT
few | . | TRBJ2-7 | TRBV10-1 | CASSAGSSYEQYF | TGCGCCAGCTCTGCGGGGAGCTCCTACGAGCAGTACTTC
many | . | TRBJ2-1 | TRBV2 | CAGGRLVNEQFF | TGTGCCGGGGGCAGACTAGTGAATGAGCAGTTCTTC
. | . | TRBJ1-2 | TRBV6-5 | CASSSSTNGYTF | TGTGCCAGCAGTTCCAGTACCAATGGCTACACCTTC
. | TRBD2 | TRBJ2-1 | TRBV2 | CASSDSGLAGMSSYNEQFF | TGTGCCAGCAGTGACTCGGGACTAGCGGGCATGAGCTCCTACAATGAGCAGTTCTTC
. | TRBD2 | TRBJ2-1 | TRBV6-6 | CASSPGLAGVNEQFF | TGTGCCAGCAGTCCGGGACTAGCGGGAGTTAATGAGCAGTTCTTC
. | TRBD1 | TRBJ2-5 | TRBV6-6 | CASSPLRGPGETQYF | TGTGCCAGCAGCCCCCTCAGGGGGCCGGGGGAGACCCAGTACTTC
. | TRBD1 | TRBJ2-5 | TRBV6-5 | CASHTGGRETQYF | TGTGCCAGTCATACAGGGGGCAGAGAGACCCAGTACTTC
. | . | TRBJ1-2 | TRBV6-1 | CASSEYRRSNYGYTF | TGTGCCAGCAGTGAATATCGGCGTTCTAACTATGGCTACACCTTC
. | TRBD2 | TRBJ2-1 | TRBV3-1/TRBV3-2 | CASSQLSGRGYNEQFF | TGTGCCAGCAGCCAATTATCCGGGAGGGGATACAATGAGCAGTTCTTC
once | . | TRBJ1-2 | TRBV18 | CASSPTQEVYGYTF | TGTGCCAGCTCACCGACCCAAGAAGTCTATGGCTACACCTTC
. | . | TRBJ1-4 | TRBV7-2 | CASSLARTLRSEKLFF | TGTGCCAGCAGCTTAGCGCGGACCTTAAGAAGCGAAAAACTGTTTTTT
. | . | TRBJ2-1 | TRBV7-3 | CASSSTPGGGVEQFF | TGTGCCAGCAGCTCTACCCCCGGCGGGGGCGTGGAGCAGTTCTTC
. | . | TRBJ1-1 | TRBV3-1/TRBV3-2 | CASSQVEQGSEAFF | TGTGCCAGCAGCCAAGTTGAACAGGGTAGTGAAGCTTTCTTT
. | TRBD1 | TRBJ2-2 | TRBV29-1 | CSALGTGTGELFF | TGCAGCGCTCTCGGGACAGGGACCGGGGAGCTGTTTTTT
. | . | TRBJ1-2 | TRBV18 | CASSPPGREYGYTF | TGTGCCAGCTCACCACCAGGCAGGGAATATGGCTACACCTTC
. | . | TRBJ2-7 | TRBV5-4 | CASSSSGTEYEQYF | TGTGCCAGCAGCTCTTCCGGGACTGAGTACGAGCAGTACTTC
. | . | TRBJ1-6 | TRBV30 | CAWSGGLWDSPLHF | TGTGCCTGGAGTGGAGGCCTTTGGGATTCACCCCTCCACTTT
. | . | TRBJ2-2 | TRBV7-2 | CASSLTPTGELFF | TGTGCCAGCAGCTTAACTCCCACCGGGGAGCTGTTTTTT
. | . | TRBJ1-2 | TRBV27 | CASSLGVGYGYTF | TGTGCCAGCAGTTTGGGGGTAGGCTATGGCTACACCTTC